The 13 T cell receptor beta chains in this list originate from one sample, sequenced in a study of human T cells and chemical hapten exposure. From the RACE reads, TCRdb called clonotypes with MiXCR, one entry per CDR3 protein. The sample has more than 60,000 distinct CDR3 sequences; about a tenth are singletons. The time point denotes: patch test 2, 6 weeks after DPC sensitization. Treatment noted: therapeutic diphenylcyclopropenone sensitization with weekly scalp DPC. Sample: whole blood, taken in connection with sensitization to the hapten diphenylcyclopropenone (DPC). The receptors were gathered from a woman in her forties or fifties with alopecia areata. Some clones in this sample may be carry-over from other donors' samples.

This clonotype occurred many times. The rearrangement joins TRBV7-3 to TRBJ2-3; TRBD2 matches 9 bases. The V gene's germline CDR1 is SGHTA and CDR2 FQGTGA. After removal of 5 bases from V and 2 bases from J, the junction contained 5 bases not matched to a gene. This CDR3 comprises 15 residues. The CDR3 nucleotides are TGTGCCAGCAGCCGGCGACTAGCGGACACAGATACGCAGTATTTT. Its translation is CASSRRLADTDTQYF. Based on the CDR3 plus reference TRBV7-3 and TRBJ2-3, the full variable domain is GAGVSQTPSNKVTEKGKYVELRCDPISGHTALYWYRQSLGQGPEFLIYFQGTGAADDSGLPNDRFFAVRPEGSVSTLKIQRTERGDSAVYLCASSRRLADTDTQYFGPGTRLTVL.

In nucleotides, the CDR3 is TGCAGCGTTGAGCCGACTAGCTTACCACAAGAGACCCAGTACTTC. Its translation is CSVEPTSLPQETQYF. The V gene is TRBV29-1, the J gene TRBJ2-5; 7 bases match TRBD2. The germline V gene has CDR1 SQVTM and CDR2 ANQGSEA. Trimming removed 3 bases from V and 2 bases from J; junction bases left unmatched: 9. This CDR3 region has 15 residues.

This chain uses TRBV6-5 with TRBJ2-7; TRBD1 might be the D (6 bases). The CDR3 has 13 amino acids. V dropped 6 bases and J dropped 2 bases, with 11 bases sitting between them. CDR1 MNHEY and CDR2 SVGAGI come from the germline V gene. The CDR3 DNA reads as TGTGCCAGCAGAGCTACAGGGACCTACGAGCAGTACTTC. Translating gives CASRATGTYEQYF.

This clonotype occurred many times. The chain recombines TRBV29-1 with TRBJ2-2; weak D call: TRBD2 (5 bases). CDR3 length: 13 residues. Per the germline V gene, CDR1 is SQVTM and CDR2 is ANQGSEA. The V and J ends lost 5 bases and 0 bases respectively, with 7 bases between them. The CDR3 here is CSVSGTNTGELFF. The CDR3 bases are TGCAGCGTTTCCGGGACGAACACCGGGGAGCTGTTTTTT.

CDR3 amino acids: CASSLLGLARQETQYF. In nucleotides, the CDR3 is TGTGCCAGCAGCCTTTTAGGGTTGGCTCGGCAAGAGACCCAGTACTTC. The rearrangement links TRBV13 to TRBJ2-5; D is undetermined. Germline values: CDR1 PRHDT, CDR2 FYEKMQ (reference sequence). This CDR3 is built from 16 residues. V was pared by 5 bases and J by 2 bases, with 18 bases between.

This clonotype appeared many times. The chain combines TRBV29-1 with TRBJ1-1; TRBD1 aligns across 7 bases. The CDR3 loop spans 12 amino acids. The junction had 1 base not matched to a gene; V was cut back by 6 bases and J by 0 bases. Germline V CDR1 and CDR2: SQVTM, ANQGSEA. This chain's CDR3 is CSVGQLNTEAFF. The CDR3 DNA reads as TGCAGCGTGGGACAGTTGAACACTGAAGCTTTCTTT.

This clonotype was counted ten times or more. J is TRBJ1-5 and V is TRBV6-6; a possible D gene is TRBD1 (5 bases). Trimming pared 1 base from V and 11 bases from J, leaving 15 bases between. CDR3 length: 14 residues. Germline V gene sequence: CDR1 MNHNY, CDR2 SVGAGI (reference sequence). This CDR3 is CASSYFGAEGTQHF. The CDR3 DNA reads as TGTGCCAGCAGTTACTTCGGGGCGGAAGGGACCCAGCATTTT.

This clonotype has at least ten counts. The chain couples TRBV13 to TRBJ2-3; D gene uncertain. Germline CDR1 and CDR2: PRHDT and FYEKMQ (reference sequence). The CDR3 has 14 residues. The V end lost 3 bases, the J end lost 2 bases, and 9 bases lay between the germline ends. The CDR3 sequence is CASSFMTDTDTQYF. CDR3 DNA: TGTGCCAGCAGCTTCATGACTGACACAGATACGCAGTATTTT.

This clonotype was found a few times. The chain is built from TRBV29-1 and TRBJ1-1; 7 bases line up with TRBD1. The V and J ends lost 7 bases and 1 base, in that order; junction bases with no gene match: 6. Germline values: CDR1 SQVTM, CDR2 ANQGSEA. There are 13 residues in the CDR3. The CDR3 here is CSARQGPNTEAFF. CDR3 nucleotides: TGCAGCGCCCGACAGGGACCGAACACTGAAGCTTTCTTT.

This clonotype was recorded a few times. The rearrangement links TRBV9 to TRBJ2-2; D unresolved. CDR3 length: 12 residues. Trimming pared 0 bases from V and 7 bases from J, leaving 4 bases between. Per germline, CDR1 SGDLS and CDR2 YYNGEE. This CDR3 is CASSVDVGELFF. CDR3 nucleotide sequence: TGTGCCAGCAGCGTAGATGTCGGGGAGCTGTTTTTT.

This clonotype was detected a few times. The rearrangement uses TRBV19 and TRBJ1-5; 9 bases match TRBD1. Losses at the gene ends were 5 bases for V and 2 bases for J; bases not matched to a gene: 7. Germline V gene lookup returns CDR1 LNHDA and CDR2 SQIVND (reference sequence). This CDR3 region has 16 residues. For the CDR3, the DNA is TGTGCCAGTAGTCCGTCCTGGGACAGGGGCAATCAGCCCCAGCATTTT. Translating it yields CASSPSWDRGNQPQHF.

The chain is built from TRBV29-1 and TRBJ1-1, with D uncertain. This CDR3 has 12 amino acids. Germline CDR1 and CDR2: SQVTM and ANQGSEA. The V end was cut by 6 bases, the J end by 2 bases, with 10 bases between. This CDR3 reads CSVGRTNTEAFF. The CDR3 coding sequence is TGCAGCGTCGGAAGGACCAACACTGAAGCTTTCTTT.

There are a few counts of this clonotype. V and J are TRBV19 and TRBJ2-3; perhaps TRBD2 as D (6 bases). The CDR3 has 17 amino acids. The germline V gene encodes CDR1 LNHDA and CDR2 SQIVND (reference sequence). V lost 5 bases and J lost 0, with 18 bases in between. The CDR3 here is CASSPVGTLKSTDTQYF. DNA for the CDR3: TGTGCCAGTAGTCCAGTTGGGACTTTGAAGAGCACAGATACGCAGTATTTT.